These 19 T cell receptor beta chains originate from one sample sequenced in a study of early T cells in non-severe SARS-CoV-2 infection. A single record per CDR3 protein comes from TCRdb applying MiXCR to the 5' RACE reads. The sample contains roughly 88,000 distinct CDR3 sequences, 14% of which appear only once. Sequenced material: whole blood. The origin of the receptors is an adult who was a healthcare worker with PCR-confirmed SARS-CoV-2 infection or an uninfected control (not recorded which).

This clonotype showed up just a few times. The chain is built from TRBV20-1 and TRBJ1-5, with unresolved D. Per germline, CDR1 DFQATT and CDR2 SNEGSKA (reference sequence). CDR3 length: 11 residues. Trimming left V 5 bases short and J 1 base short, with 3 bases between. Here the CDR3 DNA reads TGCAGTGCTTCCAGCAATCAGCCCCAGCATTTT. Its translation is CSASSNQPQHF.

This clonotype was counted many times. The chain uses TRBV11-2 and TRBJ2-2; 7 bases align to TRBD2. Germline V CDR1 and CDR2: SGHAT, FQNNGV. Losses at the gene ends were 6 bases for V and 2 bases for J; bases not matched to a gene: 9. This CDR3 contains 16 residues. This CDR3 reads CASSPPKRGNTGELFF. In DNA, the CDR3 is TGTGCCAGCAGTCCCCCCAAGCGGGGAAACACCGGGGAGCTGTTTTTT.

This clonotype was found a few times. The chain uses TRBV5-6 and TRBJ2-3; 7 bases agree with TRBD1. The germline V gene encodes CDR1 SGHDT and CDR2 YYEEEE. CDR3 size: 15 residues. V was pared by 1 base and J by 2 bases, with 4 bases of the junction left unmatched. CDR3 coding DNA: TGTGCCAGCAGCTTGCGAGGGGGCTACACAGATACGCAGTATTTT. This gives the protein CASSLRGGYTDTQYF.

This clonotype was counted a single time. A much larger clonotype is one base distant, so this may be a read error. V usage is TRBV6-1 and J usage is TRBJ1-1, with D unresolved. The CDR3 extends over 11 amino acids. Trimming left V 7 bases short and J 4 bases short, with 7 bases between. Germline values: CDR1 MNHNS, CDR2 SASEGT. The CDR3 loop reads CASIRITEAFF. In DNA, the CDR3 is TGTGCCAGCATCCGGATCACTGAAGCTTTCTTT.

This clonotype has more than one count but fewer than ten. The rearrangement links TRBV20-1 to TRBJ2-7; D is unresolved. CDR1 is DFQATT, CDR2 SNEGSKA, per germline (reference sequence). Trimming took 5 bases from V and 7 from J, leaving 18 bases between them. This CDR3 region has 13 residues. CDR3 residues: CSAAVPYNWEQYF. Written as DNA, the CDR3 is TGCAGTGCTGCCGTCCCATATAACTGGGAGCAGTACTTC.

The V call is TRBV5-4, the J call TRBJ2-4; D is ambiguous. This CDR3 comprises 15 residues. CDR1 is SGHNT and CDR2 is YYREEE in the germline V gene (reference sequence). The V end lost 4 bases, the J end lost 0 bases, and 11 bases lay between the germline ends. The CDR3 DNA sequence: TGTGCCAGCAGCCCAGGCTCCCTAGCCAAAAACATTCAGTACTTC. This codes for CASSPGSLAKNIQYF.

This clonotype appeared many times. This chain uses TRBV20-1 with TRBJ2-3; 8 bases match TRBD2. This CDR3 has 15 amino acids. Germline values: CDR1 DFQATT, CDR2 SNEGSKA (reference sequence). The junction had 12 bases not matched to a gene; V was cut back by 6 bases and J by 4 bases. The CDR3 DNA reads as TGCAGTGCGGCCCTCAGCGGGGGAGGCCCAGATACGCAGTATTTT. Protein: CSAALSGGGPDTQYF.

This clonotype has just a few counts. The rearrangement links TRBV5-6 to TRBJ1-6, with a possible D match to TRBD1 (6 bases). CDR1 and CDR2 (germline): SGHDT, YYEEEE. V was cut by 0 bases and J by 8 bases, with 12 bases left in between. This CDR3 contains 15 residues. CDR3 nucleotide sequence: TGTGCCAGCAGCTTGGATCAGGGGCCCGATTCACCCCTCCACTTT. Translating it yields CASSLDQGPDSPLHF.

In its sample, this clonotype was seen a few times. The chain couples TRBV4-1 to TRBJ2-1; TRBD2 aligns across 11 bases. With V trimmed by 4 bases and J by 5 bases, 10 bases remained unmatched. The CDR3 sequence is 17 residues long. The V gene's germline CDR1 is MGHRA and CDR2 YSYEKL. Here the CDR3 DNA reads TGCGCCAGCAGCCCGAGACTAGCGGGGATCGGTGACAATGAGCAGTTCTTC. It is translated as CASSPRLAGIGDNEQFF.

The gene calls are TRBV12-3 or TRBV12-4 and TRBJ2-7; D unclear. The CDR3 consists of 12 residues. V dropped 3 bases and J dropped 12 bases, with 15 bases sitting between them. The CDR3, as DNA: TGTGCCAGCAGTTTTAATCTAGGGCAGCTGTACTTC. This translates into CASSFNLGQLYF.

The chain has TRBV7-9 and TRBJ2-2; D remains unclear. The germline CDR1 and CDR2 sequences are SEHNR and FQNEAQ (reference sequence). This CDR3 region has 13 residues. V was clipped by 5 bases and J by 2 bases, with 6 bases between them. For the CDR3, the DNA is TGTGCCAGCAGCCCCCTAAACACCGGGGAGCTGTTTTTT. Its protein is CASSPLNTGELFF. The full variable domain, its missing parts supplied by reference TRBV7-9 and TRBJ2-2, is DTGVSQNPRHKITKRGQNVTFRCDPISEHNRLYWYRQTLGQGPEFLTYFQNEAQLEKSRLLSDRFSAERPKGSFSTLEIQRTEQGDSAMYLCASSPLNTGELFFGEGSRLTVL.

This clonotype was observed many times. The rearrangement uses TRBV11-2 and TRBJ1-5; 7 bases are a match to TRBD1. The CDR3 is 15 residues long. V shed 0 bases and J 9 bases; nucleotides not matched to a gene: 8. Germline-derived CDR1 and CDR2 are SGHAT and FQNNGV. The DNA for the CDR3 is TGTGCCAGCAGCTTAGAGCGGGACAGAGGTATGCCCCAGCATTTT. Translated, it gives CASSLERDRGMPQHF.

This clonotype appeared a few times. This sequence joins TRBV30 and TRBJ2-2, with 7 positions matching TRBD2. This CDR3 contains 13 residues. Germline loops: CDR1 GTSNPN, CDR2 SVGIG (reference sequence). The CDR3 spells CVRGVRAGGELFF. CDR3 nucleotide sequence: TGTGTCCGGGGGGTCAGGGCTGGCGGGGAGCTGTTTTTT.

The chain carries TRBV29-1 and TRBJ1-2; D gene unclear. V shed 6 bases and J shed 2 bases, with 13 bases lying between them. The CDR3 is made up of 13 amino acids. Germline loops: CDR1 SQVTM, CDR2 ANQGSEA. The CDR3 nucleotides are TGCAGCGTCGGGTTGAAAATCAACTATGGCTACACCTTC. It specifies CSVGLKINYGYTF.

This sequence joins TRBV6-5 and TRBJ1-3; TRBD1 matches at 7 bases. The CDR3 contains 16 residues. V lost 0 bases, J lost 3 bases, and 5 bases stayed unmatched. CDR1 and CDR2 (germline): MNHEY, SVGAGI. DNA of the CDR3: TGTGCCAGCAGTTACTCCGACAGGGTCGGTGGAAACACCATATATTTT. It yields the protein CASSYSDRVGGNTIYF.

V gene TRBV3-1 combines with J gene TRBJ1-4; D possibly corresponds to TRBD1 (5 bases). Trimming removed 7 bases from V and 5 bases from J, with 14 bases in between. The CDR3 has 14 residues. Germline V gene sequence: CDR1 LGHDT, CDR2 YNNKEL (reference sequence). CDR3 loop: CASNYGTANEKLFF. The CDR3 region has the DNA TGTGCCAGCAACTACGGGACGGCAAATGAAAAACTGTTTTTT.

This clonotype was detected many times. The chain carries TRBV7-9 and TRBJ2-7; D gene uncertain. V was trimmed by 0 bases and J by 2 bases, leaving 14 bases between them. This CDR3 region has 16 residues. Germline V gene sequence: CDR1 SEHNR, CDR2 FQNEAQ (reference sequence). The CDR3 DNA is TGTGCCAGCAGCTTAGCCGGATTGGCAGTTGCCTACGAGCAGTACTTC. Its protein product is CASSLAGLAVAYEQYF.

This clonotype was counted ten times or more. This sequence joins TRBV20-1 and TRBJ1-2; no reliable D call. The V and J ends lost 2 bases and 2 bases respectively, with 15 bases between them. The CDR3 extends over 15 amino acids. Germline V CDR1 and CDR2: DFQATT, SNEGSKA (reference sequence). For the CDR3, the DNA is TGCAGTGCTAGAAACCACGGGGAGGGAAACTATGGCTACACCTTC. Its translation: CSARNHGEGNYGYTF.

The chain employs TRBV6-1 and TRBJ2-3; D remains ambiguous. This CDR3 has 15 residues. V was cut by 7 bases and J by 3 bases, with 17 bases left in between. The germline gives CDR1 MNHNS, CDR2 SASEGT. This CDR3 is CASILRPLDTDTQYF. CDR3 nucleotides: TGTGCCAGCATCCTCCGGCCGTTAGATACAGATACGCAGTATTTT.